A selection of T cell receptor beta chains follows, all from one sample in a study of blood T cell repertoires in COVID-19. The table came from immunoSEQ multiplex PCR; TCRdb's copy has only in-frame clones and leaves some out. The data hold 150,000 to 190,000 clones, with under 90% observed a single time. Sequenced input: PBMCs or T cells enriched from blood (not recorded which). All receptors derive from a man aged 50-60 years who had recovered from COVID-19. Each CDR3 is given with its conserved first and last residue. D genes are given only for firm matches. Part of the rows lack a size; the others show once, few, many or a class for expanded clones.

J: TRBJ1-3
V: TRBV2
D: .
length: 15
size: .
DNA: TGTGCCAGCAGGGCAGGGTCGATCTCTGGAAACACCATATATTTT
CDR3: CASRAGSISGNTIYF

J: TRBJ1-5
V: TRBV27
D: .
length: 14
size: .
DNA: TGTGCCAGCAGTTCCACTGCAGGGGTTCAGCCCCAGCATTTT
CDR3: CASSSTAGVQPQHF

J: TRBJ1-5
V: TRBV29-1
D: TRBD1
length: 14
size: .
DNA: TGCAGCGTGGGGACAGGGTCGGGCAATCAGCCCCAGCATTTT
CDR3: CSVGTGSGNQPQHF

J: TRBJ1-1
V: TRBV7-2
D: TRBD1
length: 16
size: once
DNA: TGTGCCAGCAGCTCCTACCCGGGACAGGGCAACACTGAAGCTTTCTTT
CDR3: CASSSYPGQGNTEAFF

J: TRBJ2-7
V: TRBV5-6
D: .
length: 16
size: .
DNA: TGTGCCAGCAGCTTGGATGTAGGGGTCTACTCCTACGAGCAGTACTTC
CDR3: CASSLDVGVYSYEQYF

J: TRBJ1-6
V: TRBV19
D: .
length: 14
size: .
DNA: TGTGCCAGTAGTATAGCCGGAGGAAATTCACCCCTCCACTTT
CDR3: CASSIAGGNSPLHF

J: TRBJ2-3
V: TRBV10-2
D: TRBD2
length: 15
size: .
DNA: TGCGCCAGCATGGGCGGGGGGACCTTCACAGATACGCAGTATTTT
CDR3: CASMGGGTFTDTQYF

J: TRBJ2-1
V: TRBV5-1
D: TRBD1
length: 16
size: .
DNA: TGCGCCAGCAGCTCCCCAGGGGGCGAGGCGCACAATGAGCAGTTCTTC
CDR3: CASSSPGGEAHNEQFF

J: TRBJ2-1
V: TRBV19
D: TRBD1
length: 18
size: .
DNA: TGTGCCAGTAGTATACGCCACACAGGGGGCAAAGGGTACAATGAGCAGTTCTTC
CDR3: CASSIRHTGGKGYNEQFF

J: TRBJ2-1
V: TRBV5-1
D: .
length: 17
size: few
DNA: TGCGCCAGCAGCTTGTCTATCCAGCCCCGTGGAGACGATGAGCAGTTCTTC
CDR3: CASSLSIQPRGDDEQFF

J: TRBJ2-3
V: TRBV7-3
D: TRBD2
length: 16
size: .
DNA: TGTGCCAGCAGCCCCTATAGCGGGGGAACCACAGATACGCAGTATTTT
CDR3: CASSPYSGGTTDTQYF

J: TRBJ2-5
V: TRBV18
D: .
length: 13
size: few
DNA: TGTGCCAGCTCACCTTCCAGGGAAGAGACCCAGTACTTC
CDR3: CASSPSREETQYF

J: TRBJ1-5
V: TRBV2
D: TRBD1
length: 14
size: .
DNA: TGTGCCAGCAGGGGACAGGGATTCCCAAGGGCCCAGCATTTT
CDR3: CASRGQGFPRAQHF

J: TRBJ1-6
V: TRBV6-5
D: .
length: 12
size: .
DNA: TGTGCCAGCCGGTCCGAGGTTTCACCCCTCCACTTT
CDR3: CASRSEVSPLHF

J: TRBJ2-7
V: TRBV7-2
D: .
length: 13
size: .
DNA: TGTGCCAGCAGCTACCGGGATACCTACGAGCAGTACTTC
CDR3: CASSYRDTYEQYF

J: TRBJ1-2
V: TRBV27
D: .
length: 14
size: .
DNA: TGTGCCAGCAGTTTAGCACAGGGCTTACATGGCTACACCTTC
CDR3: CASSLAQGLHGYTF

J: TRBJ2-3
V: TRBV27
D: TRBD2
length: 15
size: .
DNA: TGTGCCAGCAGTCTAGGACTAGCCGACACAGATACGCAGTATTTT
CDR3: CASSLGLADTDTQYF

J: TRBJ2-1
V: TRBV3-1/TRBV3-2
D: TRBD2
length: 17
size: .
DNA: TGTGCCAGCAGCCTATATGCCTCTAGCGGGGGGGCGAATGAGCAGTTCTTC
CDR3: CASSLYASSGGANEQFF

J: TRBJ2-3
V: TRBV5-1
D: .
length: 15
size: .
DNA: TGCGCCAGCAGCACCGGGGACTCCCGCACAGATACGCAGTATTTT
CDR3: CASSTGDSRTDTQYF

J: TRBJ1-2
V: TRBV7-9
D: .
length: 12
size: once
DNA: TGTGCCAGCAGGGGGGAGGGCAGGAGCTACACCTTC
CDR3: CASRGEGRSYTF

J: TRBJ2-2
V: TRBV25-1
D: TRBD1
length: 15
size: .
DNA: TGTGCCAGCAGTGCCCGGGACAGGGGGACCGGGGAGCTGTTTTTT
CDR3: CASSARDRGTGELFF

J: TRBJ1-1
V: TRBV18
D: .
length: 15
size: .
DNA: TGTGCCAGCTCACCACCGGAGGGGGGGAGCACTGAAGCTTTCTTT
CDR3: CASSPPEGGSTEAFF

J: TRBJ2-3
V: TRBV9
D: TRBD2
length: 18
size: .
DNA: TGTGCCAGCAGCGTAGCGACCCCGGGACTAGGCGAGTCCGATACGCAGTATTTT
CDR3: CASSVATPGLGESDTQYF

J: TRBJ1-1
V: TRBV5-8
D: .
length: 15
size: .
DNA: TGTGCCAGCAGCTTGTGGGGGCGTCGGAACACTGAAGCTTTCTTT
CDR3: CASSLWGRRNTEAFF

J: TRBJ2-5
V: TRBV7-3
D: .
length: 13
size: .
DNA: TGTGCCAGCAGCCGGAGCTTTAAAGAGACCCAGTACTTC
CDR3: CASSRSFKETQYF

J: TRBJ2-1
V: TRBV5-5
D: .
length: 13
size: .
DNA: TGTGCCAGCAGCATCGACCGGGGTAATGAGCAGTTCTTC
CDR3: CASSIDRGNEQFF

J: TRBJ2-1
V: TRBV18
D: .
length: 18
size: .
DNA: TGTGCCAGCTCGACCGGGACTTATCCCATACCTGGCTACAATGAGCAGTTCTTC
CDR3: CASSTGTYPIPGYNEQFF

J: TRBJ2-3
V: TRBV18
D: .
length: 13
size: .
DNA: TGTGCCAGCTCACTCCCCTCTTTAGATACGCAGTATTTT
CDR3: CASSLPSLDTQYF

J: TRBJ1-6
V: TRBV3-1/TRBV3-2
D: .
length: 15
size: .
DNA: TGTGCCAGCAACACGCTCACTGGAGGTAATTCACCCCTCCACTTT
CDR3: CASNTLTGGNSPLHF

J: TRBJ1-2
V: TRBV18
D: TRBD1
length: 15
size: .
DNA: TGTGCCAGCTCACTAGGACAGGGCGACCGCTATGGCTACACCTTC
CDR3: CASSLGQGDRYGYTF

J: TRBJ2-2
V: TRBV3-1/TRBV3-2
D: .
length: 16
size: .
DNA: TGTGCCAGCAGCCAAGGAGGGGGCGCGGGGTCCGGGGAGCTGTTTTTT
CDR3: CASSQGGGAGSGELFF

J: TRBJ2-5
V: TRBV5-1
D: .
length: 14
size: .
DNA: TGCGCCAGCAGCGAATCTAGTAGCTGGGAGACCCAGTACTTC
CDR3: CASSESSSWETQYF

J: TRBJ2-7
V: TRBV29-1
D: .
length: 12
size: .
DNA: TGCAGCGTACCGAAACAGGGCCACGAGCAGTACTTC
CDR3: CSVPKQGHEQYF

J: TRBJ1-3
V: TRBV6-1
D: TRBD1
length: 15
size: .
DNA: TGTGCCAGCAGTGAGGCCGGGACAGGGAGAAACACCATATATTTT
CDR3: CASSEAGTGRNTIYF

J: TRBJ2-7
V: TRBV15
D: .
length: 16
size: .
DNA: TGTGCCACCAGCAGGGGAGGGGGGCGAGAGGGGTACGAGCAGTACTTC
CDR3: CATSRGGGREGYEQYF

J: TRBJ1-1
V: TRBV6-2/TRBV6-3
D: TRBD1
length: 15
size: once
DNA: TGTGCCAGCACCCCGAGGGGGCAGGGGAACACTGAAGCTTTCTTT
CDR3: CASTPRGQGNTEAFF

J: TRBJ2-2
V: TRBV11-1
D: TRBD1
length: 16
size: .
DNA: TGTGCCAGCAGCTTGGGGCAGGGGGCTGTCACCGGGGAGCTGTTTTTT
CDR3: CASSLGQGAVTGELFF

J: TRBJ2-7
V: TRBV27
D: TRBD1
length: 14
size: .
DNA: TGTGCCAGCAGGACGACAGGGGTTACCTACGAGCAGTACTTC
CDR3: CASRTTGVTYEQYF

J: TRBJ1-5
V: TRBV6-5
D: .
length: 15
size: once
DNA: TGTGCCAGCAGCCCCTACAGGGATAGCAATCAGCCCCAGCATTTT
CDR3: CASSPYRDSNQPQHF

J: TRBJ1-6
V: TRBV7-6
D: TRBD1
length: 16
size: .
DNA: TGTGCCAGCAGTGACCAGGGGGCAGGCTATAATTCACCCCTCCACTTT
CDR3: CASSDQGAGYNSPLHF

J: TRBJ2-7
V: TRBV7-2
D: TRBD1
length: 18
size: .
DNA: TGTGCCAGCAGCTTAGCCCCTTTATACAGGGGGCATTCCTACGAGCAGTACTTC
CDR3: CASSLAPLYRGHSYEQYF

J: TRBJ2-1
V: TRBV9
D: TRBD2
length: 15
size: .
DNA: TGTGCCAGCAGCGTAGACGGCGGGGGGGCGAATGAGCAGTTCTTC
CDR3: CASSVDGGGANEQFF

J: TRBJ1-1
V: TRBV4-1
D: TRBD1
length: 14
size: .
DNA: TGCGCCAGCAGCTCTCCCACGAAGGGGGCCGAAGCTTTCTTT
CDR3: CASSSPTKGAEAFF

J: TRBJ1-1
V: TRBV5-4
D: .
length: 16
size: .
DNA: TGTGCCAGCAGCCCGCCTTCACAGGGATTGAACACTGAAGCTTTCTTT
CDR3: CASSPPSQGLNTEAFF

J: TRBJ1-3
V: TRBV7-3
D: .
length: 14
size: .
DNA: TGTGCCAGCAGCTTGTACGGGATGGGAAACACCATATATTTT
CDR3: CASSLYGMGNTIYF

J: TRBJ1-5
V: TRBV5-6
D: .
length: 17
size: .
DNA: TGTGCCAGCAGCTTGGCCGCCGGGGGTCTCAGCAATCAGCCCCAGCATTTT
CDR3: CASSLAAGGLSNQPQHF